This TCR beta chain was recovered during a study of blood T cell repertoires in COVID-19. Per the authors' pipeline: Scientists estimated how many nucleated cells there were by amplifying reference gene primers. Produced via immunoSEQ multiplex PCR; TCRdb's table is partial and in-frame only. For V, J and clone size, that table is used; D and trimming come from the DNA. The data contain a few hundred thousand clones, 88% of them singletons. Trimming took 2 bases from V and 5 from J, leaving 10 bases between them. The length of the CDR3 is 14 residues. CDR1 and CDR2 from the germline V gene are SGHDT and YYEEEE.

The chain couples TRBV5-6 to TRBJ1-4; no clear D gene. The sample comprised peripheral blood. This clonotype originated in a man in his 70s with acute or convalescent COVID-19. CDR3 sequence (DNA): TGTGCCAGCAGCTTCGGGGTAAACAATGAAAAACTGTTTTTT. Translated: CASSFGVNNEKLFF.